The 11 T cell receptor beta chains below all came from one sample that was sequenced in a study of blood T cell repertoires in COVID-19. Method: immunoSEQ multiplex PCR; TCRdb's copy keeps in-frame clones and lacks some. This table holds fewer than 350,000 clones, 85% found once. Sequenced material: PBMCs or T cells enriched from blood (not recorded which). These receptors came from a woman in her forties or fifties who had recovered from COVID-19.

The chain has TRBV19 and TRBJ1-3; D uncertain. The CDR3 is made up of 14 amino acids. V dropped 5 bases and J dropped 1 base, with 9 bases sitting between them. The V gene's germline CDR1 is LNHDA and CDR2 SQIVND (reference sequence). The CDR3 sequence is CASSPRESGNTIYF. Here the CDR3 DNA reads TGTGCCAGTAGTCCACGGGAATCTGGAAACACCATATATTTT.

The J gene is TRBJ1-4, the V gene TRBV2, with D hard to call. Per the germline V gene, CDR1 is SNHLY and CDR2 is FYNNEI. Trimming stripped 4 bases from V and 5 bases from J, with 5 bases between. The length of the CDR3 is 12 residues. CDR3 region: CASSGENEKLFF. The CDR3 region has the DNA TGTGCCAGCAGTGGGGAGAATGAAAAACTGTTTTTT.

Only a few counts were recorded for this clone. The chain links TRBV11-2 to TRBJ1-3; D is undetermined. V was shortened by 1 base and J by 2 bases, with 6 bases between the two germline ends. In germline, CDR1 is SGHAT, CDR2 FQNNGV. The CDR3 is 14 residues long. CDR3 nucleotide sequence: TGTGCCAGCAGCTTAGGGGCAGCTGGAAACACCATATATTTT. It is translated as CASSLGAAGNTIYF.

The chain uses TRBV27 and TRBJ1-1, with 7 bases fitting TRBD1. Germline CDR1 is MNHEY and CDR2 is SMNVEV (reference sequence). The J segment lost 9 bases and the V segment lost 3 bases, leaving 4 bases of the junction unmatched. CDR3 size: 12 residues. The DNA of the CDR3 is TGTGCCAGCAGTTTCAGGACAGGAAAAGCTTTCTTT. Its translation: CASSFRTGKAFF.

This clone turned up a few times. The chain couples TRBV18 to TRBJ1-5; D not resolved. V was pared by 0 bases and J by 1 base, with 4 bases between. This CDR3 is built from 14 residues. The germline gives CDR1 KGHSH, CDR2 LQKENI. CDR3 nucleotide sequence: TGTGCCAGCTCACCACCTAAAAGCAATCAGCCCCAGCATTTT. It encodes CASSPPKSNQPQHF.

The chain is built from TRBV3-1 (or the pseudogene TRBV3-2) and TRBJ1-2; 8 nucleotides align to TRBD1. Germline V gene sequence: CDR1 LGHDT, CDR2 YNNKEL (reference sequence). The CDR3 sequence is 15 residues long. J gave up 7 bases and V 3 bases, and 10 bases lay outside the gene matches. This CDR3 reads CASSHGGTGSGGYTF. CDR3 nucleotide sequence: TGTGCCAGCAGCCATGGAGGGACAGGCTCCGGTGGCTACACCTTC.

In DNA form, the CDR3 reads TGTGCCAGCAGCACCTTGGAACAGTCGCCGTTCTTC. This translates into CASSTLEQSPFF. This sequence joins TRBV28 and TRBJ2-1; no reliable D call. Germline CDR1 is MDHEN and CDR2 is SYDVKM. The V end lost 6 bases, the J end lost 15 bases, and 18 bases lay between the germline ends. The CDR3 totals 12 residues.

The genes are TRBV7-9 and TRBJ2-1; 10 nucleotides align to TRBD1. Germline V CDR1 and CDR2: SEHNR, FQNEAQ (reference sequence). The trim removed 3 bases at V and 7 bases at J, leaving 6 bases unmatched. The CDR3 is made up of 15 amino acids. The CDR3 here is CASSLTGGALNEQFF. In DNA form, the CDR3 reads TGTGCCAGCAGCTTGACAGGGGGCGCATTAAATGAGCAGTTCTTC. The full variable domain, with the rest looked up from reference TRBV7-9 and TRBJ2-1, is DTGVSQNPRHKITKRGQNVTFRCDPISEHNRLYWYRQTLGQGPEFLTYFQNEAQLEKSRLLSDRFSAERPKGSFSTLEIQRTEQGDSAMYLCASSLTGGALNEQFFGPGTRLTVL.

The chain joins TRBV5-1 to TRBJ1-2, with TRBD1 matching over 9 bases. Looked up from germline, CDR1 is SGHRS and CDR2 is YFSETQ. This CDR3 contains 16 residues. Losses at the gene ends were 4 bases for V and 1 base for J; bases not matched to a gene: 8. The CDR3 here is CASSAGQGGRNYGYTF. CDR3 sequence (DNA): TGCGCCAGCAGCGCGGGACAGGGAGGGCGTAACTATGGCTACACCTTC.

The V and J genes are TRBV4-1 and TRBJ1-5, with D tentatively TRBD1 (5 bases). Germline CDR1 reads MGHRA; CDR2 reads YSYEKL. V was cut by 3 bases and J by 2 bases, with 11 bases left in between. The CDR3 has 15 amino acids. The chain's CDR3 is CASSQIGGGNQPQHF. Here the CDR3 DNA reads TGCGCCAGCAGCCAGATCGGAGGGGGCAATCAGCCCCAGCATTTT.

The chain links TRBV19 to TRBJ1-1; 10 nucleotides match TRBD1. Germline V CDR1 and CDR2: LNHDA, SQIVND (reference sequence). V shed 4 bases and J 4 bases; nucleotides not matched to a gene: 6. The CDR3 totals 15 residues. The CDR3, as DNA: TGTGCCAGTAGTAGGGACAGGGGTGGGAGCACTGAAGCTTTCTTT. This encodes CASSRDRGGSTEAFF. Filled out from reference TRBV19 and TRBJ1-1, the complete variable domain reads DGGITQSPKYLFRKEGQNVTLSCEQNLNHDAMYWYRQDPGQGLRLIYYSQIVNDFQKGDIAEGYSVSREKKESFPLTVTSAQKNPTAFYLCASSRDRGGSTEAFFGQGTRLTVV.